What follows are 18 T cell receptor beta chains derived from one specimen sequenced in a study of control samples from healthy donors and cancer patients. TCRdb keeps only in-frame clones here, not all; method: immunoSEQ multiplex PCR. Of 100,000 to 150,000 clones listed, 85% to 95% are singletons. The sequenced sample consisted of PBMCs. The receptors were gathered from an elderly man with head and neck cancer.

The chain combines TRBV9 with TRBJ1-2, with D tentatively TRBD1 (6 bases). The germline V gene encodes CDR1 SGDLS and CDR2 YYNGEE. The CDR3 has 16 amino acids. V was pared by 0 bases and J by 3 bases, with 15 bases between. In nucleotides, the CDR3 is TGTGCCAGCAGCGTAGAGTCGGGACAACCTTACTATGGCTACACCTTC. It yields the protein CASSVESGQPYYGYTF.

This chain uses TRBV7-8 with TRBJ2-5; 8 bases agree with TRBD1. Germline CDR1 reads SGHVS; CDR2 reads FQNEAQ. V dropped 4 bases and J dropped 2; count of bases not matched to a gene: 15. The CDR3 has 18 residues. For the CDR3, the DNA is TGTGCCAGCAGCTCCGGGAAAGGGACAGGAATCATACAAGAGACCCAGTACTTC. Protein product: CASSSGKGTGIIQETQYF.

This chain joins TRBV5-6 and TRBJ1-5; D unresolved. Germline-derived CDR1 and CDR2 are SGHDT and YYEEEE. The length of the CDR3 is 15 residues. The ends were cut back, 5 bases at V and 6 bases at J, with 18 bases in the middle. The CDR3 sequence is CASSRMRDLGQPQHF. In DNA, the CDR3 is TGTGCCAGCAGTCGAATGAGGGATCTTGGTCAGCCCCAGCATTTT.

The CDR3 spells CASSEQGGRQPQHF. The CDR3 DNA is TGTGCCAGCAGTGAACAAGGGGGAAGACAGCCCCAGCATTTT. V gene TRBV2 combines with J gene TRBJ1-5, with D perhaps TRBD1 (6 bases). Deletions cut 2 bases from V and 7 bases from J, with 12 bases between. The CDR3 contains 14 residues. Germline V gene lookup returns CDR1 SNHLY and CDR2 FYNNEI.

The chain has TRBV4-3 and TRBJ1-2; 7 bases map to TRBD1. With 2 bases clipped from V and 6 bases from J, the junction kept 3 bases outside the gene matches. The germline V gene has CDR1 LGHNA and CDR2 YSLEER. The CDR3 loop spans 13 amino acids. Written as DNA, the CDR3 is TGCGCCAGCAGCCAAATTACAGGGGATGGCTACACCTTC. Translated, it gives CASSQITGDGYTF.

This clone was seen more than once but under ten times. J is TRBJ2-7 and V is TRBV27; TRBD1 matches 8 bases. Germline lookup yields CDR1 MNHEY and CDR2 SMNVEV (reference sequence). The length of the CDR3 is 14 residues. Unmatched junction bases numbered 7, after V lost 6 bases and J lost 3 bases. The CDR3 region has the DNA TGTGCCAGCAGGCCGCAGGGGGCAAGCTACGAGCAGTACTTC. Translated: CASRPQGASYEQYF.

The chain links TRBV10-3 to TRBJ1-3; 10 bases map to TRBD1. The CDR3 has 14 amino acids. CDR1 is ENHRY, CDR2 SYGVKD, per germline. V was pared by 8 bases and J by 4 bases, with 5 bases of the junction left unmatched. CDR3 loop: CAIRGTGVGNTIYF. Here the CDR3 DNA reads TGTGCCATCCGTGGGACAGGGGTCGGAAACACCATATATTTT.

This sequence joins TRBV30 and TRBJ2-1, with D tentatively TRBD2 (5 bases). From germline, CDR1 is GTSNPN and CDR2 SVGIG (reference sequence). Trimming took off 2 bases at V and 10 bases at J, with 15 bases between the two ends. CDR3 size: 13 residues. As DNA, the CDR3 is TGTGCCTGGAGTACTAATAGCGTCGCGGAGCAGTTCTTC. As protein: CAWSTNSVAEQFF.

The CDR3 sequence is CASSQDEGDLGNTIYF. In DNA form, the CDR3 reads TGCGCCAGCAGCCAAGATGAGGGGGACCTGGGGAACACCATATATTTT. The J gene is TRBJ1-3, the V gene TRBV4-3; perhaps TRBD1 as D (6 bases). V was shortened by 0 bases and J by 7 bases, with 16 bases between the two germline ends. The CDR3 sequence is 16 residues long. Germline CDR1 LGHNA, CDR2 YSLEER.

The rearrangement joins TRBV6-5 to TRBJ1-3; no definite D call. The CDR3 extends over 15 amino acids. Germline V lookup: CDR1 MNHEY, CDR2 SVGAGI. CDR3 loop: CASRVGYRSGNTIYF. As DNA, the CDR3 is TGTGCTTCACGGGTAGGGTATCGCTCTGGAAACACCATATATTTT.

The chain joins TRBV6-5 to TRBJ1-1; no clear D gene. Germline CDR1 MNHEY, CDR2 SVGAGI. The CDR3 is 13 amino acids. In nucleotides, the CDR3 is TGTGCTATCCAACCTTCTATGAACACTGAAGCTTTCTTT. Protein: CAIQPSMNTEAFF.

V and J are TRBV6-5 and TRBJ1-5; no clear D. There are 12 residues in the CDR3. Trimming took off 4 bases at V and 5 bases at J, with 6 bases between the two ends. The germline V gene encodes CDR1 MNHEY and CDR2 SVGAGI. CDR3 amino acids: CASSFRDQPQHF. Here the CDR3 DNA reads TGTGCCAGCAGTTTCCGGGATCAGCCCCAGCATTTT.

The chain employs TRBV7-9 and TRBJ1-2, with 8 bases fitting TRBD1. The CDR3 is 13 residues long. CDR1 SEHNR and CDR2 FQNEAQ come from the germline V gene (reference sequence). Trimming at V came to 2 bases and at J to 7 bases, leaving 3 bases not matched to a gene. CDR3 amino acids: CASSLRQGLGYTF. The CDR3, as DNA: TGTGCCAGCAGCTTAAGACAGGGGCTTGGCTACACCTTC.

CDR3 bases: TGTGCCAGCAGCCAAGATCTCCGGGAGGGAGGGACAGATACGCAGTATTTT. Residues: CASSQDLREGGTDTQYF. The genes are TRBV14 and TRBJ2-3, with TRBD2 matching over 8 bases. CDR1 is SGHDN, CDR2 FVKESK, per germline. The CDR3 contains 17 residues. Losses at the gene ends were 0 bases for V and 3 bases for J; bases not matched to a gene: 8.

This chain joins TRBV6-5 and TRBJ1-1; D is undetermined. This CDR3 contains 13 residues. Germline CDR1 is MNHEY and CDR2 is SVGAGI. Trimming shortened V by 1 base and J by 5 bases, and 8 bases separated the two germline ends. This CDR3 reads CASSYFEGTEAFF. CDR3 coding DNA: TGTGCCAGCAGTTACTTTGAGGGTACTGAAGCTTTCTTT.

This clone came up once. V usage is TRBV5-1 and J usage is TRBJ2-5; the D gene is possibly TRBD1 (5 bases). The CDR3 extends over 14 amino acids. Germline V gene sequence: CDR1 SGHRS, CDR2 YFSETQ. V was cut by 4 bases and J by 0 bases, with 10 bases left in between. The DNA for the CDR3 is TGCGCCAGCAGCCCCCGGACAAACCAAGAGACCCAGTACTTC. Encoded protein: CASSPRTNQETQYF. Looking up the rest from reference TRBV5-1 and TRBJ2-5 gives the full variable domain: KAGVTQTPRYLIKTRGQQVTLSCSPISGHRSVSWYQQTPGQGLQFLFEYFSETQRNKGNFPGRFSGRQFSNSRSEMNVSTLELGDSALYLCASSPRTNQETQYFGPGTRLLVL.

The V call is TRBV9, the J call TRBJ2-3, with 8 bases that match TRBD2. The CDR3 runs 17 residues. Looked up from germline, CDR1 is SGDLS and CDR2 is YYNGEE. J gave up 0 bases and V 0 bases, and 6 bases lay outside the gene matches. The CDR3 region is CASSVVGLATSTDTQYF. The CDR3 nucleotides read TGTGCCAGCAGCGTAGTAGGACTAGCCACTAGCACAGATACGCAGTATTTT.

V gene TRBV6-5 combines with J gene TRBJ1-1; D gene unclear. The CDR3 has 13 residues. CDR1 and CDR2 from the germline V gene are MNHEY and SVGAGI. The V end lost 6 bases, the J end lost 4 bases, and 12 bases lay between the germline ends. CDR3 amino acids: CASSPGKGTEAFF. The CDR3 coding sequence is TGTGCCAGCAGCCCGGGAAAGGGCACTGAAGCTTTCTTT.